The next 18 T cell receptor beta chains were all read from a single sample in a study of blood T cell repertoires in COVID-19. The table came from immunoSEQ multiplex PCR; TCRdb's copy has only in-frame clones and leaves some out. The sample yields roughly 330,000 clones, approximately 87% seen once. What was sequenced was PBMCs or T cells enriched from blood (not recorded which). The receptor source for this set is a woman younger than 45 who had recovered from COVID-19.

The chain carries TRBV6-5 and TRBJ1-2, with TRBD1 matching over 9 bases. The ends lost 0 bases at V and 6 bases at J; junction bases unmatched: 5. This CDR3 is built from 15 residues. In germline, CDR1 is MNHEY, CDR2 SVGAGI. CDR3 protein: CASSYSTGTGNGYTF. The DNA of the CDR3 is TGTGCCAGCAGTTACTCCACCGGGACAGGGAATGGCTACACCTTC.

The genes are TRBV18 and TRBJ2-7; 7 bases map to TRBD1. This CDR3 is 17 amino acids long. Germline CDR1 KGHSH, CDR2 LQKENI. V lost 1 base, J lost 5 bases, and 14 bases stayed unmatched. The CDR3 loop reads CASSPQTLAGGYDEQYF. CDR3 in DNA: TGTGCCAGCTCACCACAGACCTTGGCAGGGGGTTACGACGAGCAGTACTTC.

V is TRBV7-2 and J is TRBJ2-7; D perhaps matches TRBD2 (7 bases). The CDR3 runs 14 residues. Germline V gene lookup returns CDR1 SGHTA and CDR2 FQGNSA. Trimming pared 2 bases from V and 5 bases from J, leaving 13 bases between. CDR3 bases: TGTGCCAGCAGCTTACTGGGGGGGCCCAACGAGCAGTACTTC. Protein: CASSLLGGPNEQYF.

This chain uses TRBV30 with TRBJ1-5, with TRBD1 as a possible D gene (5 bases). The CDR3 runs to 14 residues. Germline CDR1 reads GTSNPN; CDR2 reads SVGIG (reference sequence). The germline V and J ends were trimmed by 3 bases and 1 base, with 10 bases remaining between them. CDR3 sequence reads: CAWSGPGSNQPQHF. In DNA form, the CDR3 reads TGTGCCTGGAGCGGGCCAGGGAGCAATCAGCCCCAGCATTTT.

This rearrangement joins TRBV2 to TRBJ1-6; maybe TRBD1 (5 bases). Trimming took 8 bases from V and 6 from J, leaving 17 bases between them. The V gene's germline CDR1 is SNHLY and CDR2 FYNNEI. The CDR3 sequence is 15 residues long. The CDR3 nucleotides read TGTGCCAGCTTAGGTTCGTTCGGGGGTAATTCACCCCTCCACTTT. Protein product: CASLGSFGGNSPLHF.

DNA for the CDR3: TGTGCCAGCAGCACCCAGTACCAAGAGACCCAGTACTTC. It is translated as CASSTQYQETQYF. The J gene is TRBJ2-5, the V gene TRBV11-3; D not resolved. The V gene's germline CDR1 is SGHNT and CDR2 YENEEA. Trimming left V 5 bases short and J 0 bases short, with 7 bases between. This CDR3 has 13 residues.

This clone was counted many times. The chain joins TRBV7-9 to TRBJ2-7; 7 nucleotides agree with TRBD1. Germline values: CDR1 SEHNR, CDR2 FQNEAQ (reference sequence). V was pared by 2 bases and J by 1 base, with 8 bases of the junction left unmatched. This CDR3 has 16 amino acids. The CDR3 DNA sequence: TGTGCCAGCAGCTTATTCGTCGGGACAGCTTCCTACGAGCAGTACTTC. Amino acid sequence: CASSLFVGTASYEQYF.

V is TRBV3-1 (or the pseudogene TRBV3-2) and J is TRBJ2-7, with no clear D. The length of the CDR3 is 14 residues. Deletions cut 1 base from V and 0 bases from J, with 7 bases between. Germline loops: CDR1 LGHDT, CDR2 YNNKEL (reference sequence). DNA of the CDR3: TGTGCCAGCAGCCAAGGGCAGATCTCCTACGAGCAGTACTTC. This codes for CASSQGQISYEQYF.

The V and J genes are TRBV6-6 and TRBJ2-5; D gene ambiguous. From germline, CDR1 is MNHNY and CDR2 SVGAGI (reference sequence). Trimming removed 6 bases from V and 6 bases from J, with 11 bases in between. This CDR3 is 12 amino acids long. In DNA form, the CDR3 reads TGTGCCAGCAGCCAGAACACAAAGACCCAGTACTTC. Residues: CASSQNTKTQYF.

J is TRBJ2-7 and V is TRBV7-2, with TRBD1 matching 7 bases. The CDR3 has 13 residues. CDR1 is SGHTA, CDR2 FQGNSA, per germline. After removal of 4 bases from V and 2 bases from J, the junction contained 2 bases not matched to a gene. The DNA of the CDR3 is TGTGCCAGCAGCTCGGGACAGCCCTACGAGCAGTACTTC. This translates into CASSSGQPYEQYF.

V is TRBV9 and J is TRBJ1-2; 7 nucleotides agree with TRBD1. Germline V lookup: CDR1 SGDLS, CDR2 YYNGEE. Trimming at V came to 3 bases and at J to 3 bases, leaving 2 bases not matched to a gene. This CDR3 has 13 residues. The CDR3 sequence: CASSATGDYGYTF. For the CDR3, the DNA is TGTGCCAGCAGCGCAACAGGGGACTATGGCTACACCTTC. Full variable domain (remainder filled in from reference TRBV9 and TRBJ1-2): DSGVTQTPKHLITATGQRVTLRCSPRSGDLSVYWYQQSLDQGLQFLIQYYNGEERAKGNILERFSAQQFPDLHSELNLSSLELGDSALYFCASSATGDYGYTFGSGTRLTVV.

This chain joins TRBV9 and TRBJ2-1; 9 bases line up with TRBD1. The CDR3 runs 17 residues. V gave up 3 bases and J gave up 9 bases; unmatched junction bases: 16. Germline CDR1 and CDR2: SGDLS and YYNGEE. The CDR3 coding sequence is TGTGCCAGCAGCGAAAGCGAGTCGGGACAGGGTAGGAGTGAGCAGTTCTTC. This gives the protein CASSESESGQGRSEQFF.

The CDR3 DNA reads as TGTGCCTGGACCAACGGGTTCGGGGAGTACGAGCAGTACTTC. Encoded protein: CAWTNGFGEYEQYF. The chain is built from TRBV30 and TRBJ2-7; D is perhaps TRBD2 (5 bases). The CDR3 contains 14 residues. Germline V CDR1 and CDR2: GTSNPN, SVGIG (reference sequence). Trimming left V 4 bases short and J 4 bases short, with 17 bases between.

Only one count was recorded for this clone. The V call is TRBV10-3, the J call TRBJ1-1; D ambiguous. Looked up from germline, CDR1 is ENHRY and CDR2 is SYGVKD. Trimming left V 0 bases short and J 4 bases short, with 12 bases between. This CDR3 comprises 15 residues. This chain's CDR3 is CAISESTGLLTEAFF. For the CDR3, the DNA is TGTGCCATCAGTGAGTCGACTGGTTTGCTCACTGAAGCTTTCTTT.

The genes are TRBV4-1 and TRBJ2-3; D uncertain. CDR1 and CDR2 from the germline V gene are MGHRA and YSYEKL. This CDR3 has 14 residues. Trimming removed 3 bases at V and 0 bases at J, with 7 bases between. Written as DNA, the CDR3 is TGCGCCAGCAGCCAGCCCGGGAGCACAGATACGCAGTATTTT. Residues: CASSQPGSTDTQYF.

The V and J genes are TRBV29-1 and TRBJ1-1, with D perhaps matching TRBD1 (5 bases). The CDR3 length is 13 residues. Per the germline V gene, CDR1 is SQVTM and CDR2 is ANQGSEA. Trimming took off 7 bases at V and 5 bases at J, with 17 bases between the two ends. The CDR3 nucleotides are TGCAGCGCAGAACAGGCCCGGGGGACTGAAGCTTTCTTT. Translation gives CSAEQARGTEAFF.

V and J are TRBV5-6 and TRBJ2-7, with D maybe TRBD2 (7 bases). The germline V gene encodes CDR1 SGHDT and CDR2 YYEEEE. Trimming shortened V by 3 bases and J by 6 bases, and 16 bases separated the two germline ends. The CDR3 is 14 residues long. CDR3 DNA sequence: TGTGCCAGCAGCTGGGGTTCTCGGGGGGCCGAGCAGTACTTC. It is translated as CASSWGSRGAEQYF.

This rearrangement joins TRBV6-1 to TRBJ2-2; D is possibly TRBD2 (5 bases). V was trimmed by 2 bases and J by 6 bases, leaving 13 bases between them. From germline, CDR1 is MNHNS and CDR2 SASEGT. This CDR3 has 15 residues. The CDR3 DNA sequence: TGTGCCAGCAGTGAAAGTTTGGGGAGCGCCGGGGAGCTGTTTTTT. Translation: CASSESLGSAGELFF.